The entry below gives a single T cell receptor beta chain sequence along with its context. The antigen is undetermined. One junction end does not reproduce the germline sequence, and a read error may be involved. Using roughly 15 ng of total RNA, TCR libraries were made with the QIAseq Immune Repertoire TCR panel. One entry per CDR3 protein, called by TCRdb with MiXCR from the reads. There are 450 to 550 distinct CDR3 sequences in the sample; about 10% occur only once, and about 30% lies in the top ten. The CDR3 runs to 15 residues. The V gene's germline CDR1 is SGHRS and CDR2 YFSETQ. From live CD3+CD8+TCRalphabeta+ cells, four PD-1 and/or TIGIT subsets were sorted. The sample belongs to a study of circulating CD8 cells and anti-PD-1 response in melanoma. Study at large: About 55% of the 13 melanoma patients received first-line anti-PD-1 therapy. Whole-study findings and limits: Some patients were treatment-naive; others were previously treated.

V and J are TRBV5-1 and TRBJ2-2; D perhaps matches TRBD1 (5 bases). The sequence derives from a human donor with melanoma. This specimen consisted of CD8+ T cells from PBMCs, obtained at baseline or after one month of anti-PD-1 therapy (not recorded which). Here the CDR3 DNA reads TGTACCAGCAGCTTGGTACAAGGGGACACCGGGGAGCTGTTTTTT. It specifies CTSSLVQGDTGELFF.